These T cell receptor beta chains were read from a single sample in a study of graft-versus-host responses after intestinal transplantation. The antigens of these receptors remain unknown. The method was immunoSEQ multiplex PCR; TCRdb's version includes in-frame clones alone and lacks a portion of them. Here the sample spans 80,000 to 95,000 clones, 85% to 95% being singletons. Sample: unstimulated CD8+ T cells sorted from spleen or lymph node cells, taken before intestinal transplant. Source of these receptors: a human donor who received an intestinal transplant. The CDR3 runs from the conserved cysteine through the conserved F or W. D genes are given only for firm matches. Not every row has a clone size; where given, it reads once, few, many or a size class.

abundance,d_gene,j_gene,v_gene,len,CDR3aa,CDR3nt
NA,NA,TRBJ1-2,TRBV29-1,19,CSVEVHPYSGRDGGRGYTF,TGCAGCGTTGAAGTACACCCATACTCAGGCAGGGACGGGGGACGTGGCTACACCTTC
NA,TRBD1,TRBJ1-1,TRBV7-9,18,CASSPVSGTGFMNTEAFF,TGTGCCAGCAGCCCCGTTTCCGGGACAGGTTTCATGAACACTGAAGCTTTCTTT
NA,NA,TRBJ2-1,TRBV7-9,14,CAGEQGRTYNEQFF,TGTGCCGGGGAACAGGGGAGGACCTACAATGAGCAGTTCTTC
once,TRBD2,TRBJ2-3,TRBV7-2,19,CASSLARTSGARSTDTQYF,TGTGCCAGCAGCTTAGCGCGAACTAGCGGGGCCCGTAGCACAGATACGCAGTATTTT
once,TRBD1,TRBJ2-5,TRBV4-3,14,CASSNGQGQETQYF,TGCGCCAGCAGTAACGGACAGGGCCAAGAGACCCAGTACTTC
NA,TRBD2,TRBJ2-3,TRBV11-2,18,CASSLDKGTRPGTDTQYF,TGTGCCAGCAGCTTAGATAAGGGGACTAGGCCCGGCACAGATACGCAGTATTTT
once,NA,TRBJ1-2,TRBV9,12,CASSARGDGYTF,TGTGCCAGCAGCGCCAGGGGTGATGGCTACACCTTC
once,NA,TRBJ1-2,TRBV29-1,15,CSVDHAAGINYGYTF,TGCAGCGTTGACCACGCGGCTGGTATTAACTATGGCTACACCTTC
NA,TRBD2,TRBJ2-1,TRBV7-2,16,CASSPFSGGYSNEQFF,TGTGCCAGCAGCCCCTTTAGCGGGGGGTACTCCAATGAGCAGTTCTTC
NA,NA,TRBJ2-3,TRBV7-9,13,CASSALAGDTQYF,TGTGCCAGCAGCGCACTAGCCGGAGATACGCAGTATTTT
NA,NA,TRBJ2-3,TRBV19,15,CASSIRGSNTDTQYF,TGTGCCAGTAGTATTCGGGGAAGCAACACAGATACGCAGTATTTT
NA,NA,TRBJ2-7,TRBV29-1,14,CSVEFRADSYEQYF,TGCAGCGTTGAGTTTCGTGCGGACTCCTACGAGCAGTACTTC
NA,NA,TRBJ1-2,TRBV4-3,14,CASSQEWEDNGYTF,TGCGCCAGCAGCCAAGAATGGGAGGATAATGGCTACACCTTC
once,NA,TRBJ2-1,TRBV7-9,18,CASSSYPLGTAKDNEQFF,TGTGCCAGCAGCTCGTATCCATTGGGGACTGCGAAAGACAATGAGCAGTTCTTC
NA,NA,TRBJ1-6,TRBV5-5,17,CASSPGQGGTYNSPLHF,TGTGCCAGCAGCCCTGGTCAGGGAGGCACCTATAATTCACCCCTCCACTTT
NA,TRBD1,TRBJ1-6,TRBV27,16,CASSPVAGTGDSPLHF,TGTGCCAGCAGCCCAGTTGCGGGGACAGGGGATTCACCCCTCCACTTT
NA,TRBD1,TRBJ2-1,TRBV7-2,15,CASSPTGGSYNEQFF,TGTGCCAGCAGCCCAACAGGGGGCTCCTACAATGAGCAGTTCTTC
once,NA,TRBJ2-1,TRBV11-2,12,CASSLVSGEQFF,TGTGCCAGCAGCTTAGTTAGCGGTGAGCAGTTCTTC
NA,NA,TRBJ1-2,TRBV15,15,CATSRAGEQGYGYTF,TGTGCCACCAGCAGAGCAGGGGAGCAAGGGTATGGCTACACCTTC
NA,NA,TRBJ1-6,TRBV23-1,15,CAVPYRGAKRSPLHF,TGCGCCGTACCCTATCGGGGGGCCAAGAGATCACCCCTCCACTTT
NA,NA,TRBJ2-3,TRBV11-2,16,CASSMIRTDSTDTQYF,TGTGCCAGCAGCATGATCAGGACAGACAGCACAGATACGCAGTATTTT
NA,NA,TRBJ2-7,TRBV7-6,13,CASSPAADYEQYF,TGTGCCAGCAGCCCAGCGGCCGACTACGAGCAGTACTTC
NA,TRBD2,TRBJ2-7,TRBV4-3,16,CASSQDSRGATYEQYF,TGCGCCAGCAGCCAAGATTCGCGGGGGGCAACCTACGAGCAGTACTTC
NA,TRBD2,TRBJ2-3,TRBV4-3,17,CASSQDLAGLNTDTQYF,TGCGCCAGCAGCCAAGACTTAGCGGGACTAAACACAGATACGCAGTATTTT
NA,TRBD2,TRBJ2-1,TRBV9,16,CASSEGLAGIYNEQFF,TGTGCCAGCAGCGAAGGACTAGCGGGGATATACAATGAGCAGTTCTTC
NA,TRBD2,TRBJ2-1,TRBV5-4,18,CASSLKPLSGGLGYEQFF,TGTGCCAGCAGCTTAAAACCCCTTAGCGGGGGTTTGGGATATGAGCAGTTCTTC
NA,NA,TRBJ1-2,TRBV7-6,13,CASSLLGGSGYTF,TGTGCCAGCAGCTTATTAGGCGGGAGTGGCTACACCTTC
NA,NA,TRBJ2-7,TRBV9,16,CASSEIPDRLEDEQYF,TGTGCCAGCAGCGAGATACCGGACAGATTGGAGGACGAGCAGTACTTC
NA,NA,TRBJ1-2,TRBV7-8,13,CASSLASNYGYTF,TGTGCCAGCAGCTTAGCCTCCAACTATGGCTACACCTTC
NA,TRBD1,TRBJ1-1,TRBV19,14,CASTFTGVNTEAFF,TGTGCCAGTACCTTTACAGGGGTGAACACTGAAGCTTTCTTT
once,NA,TRBJ1-5,TRBV4-3,17,CASSQAHRAMGNQPQHF,TGCGCCAGCAGCCAAGCTCACAGGGCTATGGGCAATCAGCCCCAGCATTTT